This TCR beta chain comes out of a study of blood T cell repertoires in COVID-19. Study information: COVID-19 samples from acute and convalescent phases originated in the United States, Italy and Spain. Sample material is recorded as cDNA or gDNA derived from T cells, B-cell-depleted T cells, or PBMCs.

This CDR3 region has 14 residues. In germline, CDR1 is SGHVS, CDR2 FQNEAQ. V lost 6 bases and J lost 2; bases outside the gene matches: 6. Seattle-derived patients entered the study during active infection and were followed longitudinally. Remarks on this clone: Other DNA sequences in this specimen translate into the identical CDR3.

Original analysis: Reference gene primer amplification gave estimated nucleated cell counts. Profiling relied on immunoSEQ multiplex PCR, and the TCRdb table lists in-frame clones only, not all of them. V and J calls plus clone size are reproduced from that table; the DNA served to infer D and trimming. The sample lists approximately 500,000 clones, approximately 88% occurring once. V gene TRBV7-8 combines with J gene TRBJ1-2; the match to TRBD1 covers 7 bases. The sample was peripheral blood. This sequence was found in a woman aged 50 to 60 with COVID-19, enrolled during active disease. The CDR3 reads CASSPGGRNYGYTF. CDR3 DNA: TGTGCCAGCAGTCCAGGGGGTCGGAACTATGGCTACACCTTC. The full variable domain, in which reference TRBV7-8 and TRBJ1-2 provide the parts outside the CDR3, is GAGVSQSPRYKVAKRGQDVALRCDPISGHVSLFWYQQALGQGPEFLTYFQNEAQLDKSGLPSDRFFAERPEGSVSTLKIQRTQQEDSAVYLCASSPGGRNYGYTFGSGTRLTVV.